This TCR beta chain originates from a study of shared clonotypes between healthy human individuals. Libraries were prepared by immunoSEQ multiplex PCR; TCRdb keeps only in-frame clonotypes and omits some of them. Counted here are roughly 520,000 clones, 90% to 96% occurring once; the ten biggest clones make up about 0.059%. The authors divided CD4+ cells into CD45RA+ naive and CD45RA-negative memory subsets. V lost 2 bases and J 3 bases, leaving 7 bases between the germline ends. This CDR3 has 14 residues. Germline V gene lookup returns CDR1 KGHSH and CDR2 LQKENI. Points on this clone: The sample carries other DNA sequences with the same CDR3.

This TCR came from a woman aged 25 to 39 in good health. The chain joins TRBV18 to TRBJ1-4; weak D call: TRBD1 (5 bases). The sequencing input was naive CD4+ T cells sorted from blood. Subset here: CD45RA+ positively selected. DNA for the CDR3: TGTGCCAGCTCACCAGGGGCGGCTAATGAAAAACTGTTTTTT. This codes for CASSPGAANEKLFF.